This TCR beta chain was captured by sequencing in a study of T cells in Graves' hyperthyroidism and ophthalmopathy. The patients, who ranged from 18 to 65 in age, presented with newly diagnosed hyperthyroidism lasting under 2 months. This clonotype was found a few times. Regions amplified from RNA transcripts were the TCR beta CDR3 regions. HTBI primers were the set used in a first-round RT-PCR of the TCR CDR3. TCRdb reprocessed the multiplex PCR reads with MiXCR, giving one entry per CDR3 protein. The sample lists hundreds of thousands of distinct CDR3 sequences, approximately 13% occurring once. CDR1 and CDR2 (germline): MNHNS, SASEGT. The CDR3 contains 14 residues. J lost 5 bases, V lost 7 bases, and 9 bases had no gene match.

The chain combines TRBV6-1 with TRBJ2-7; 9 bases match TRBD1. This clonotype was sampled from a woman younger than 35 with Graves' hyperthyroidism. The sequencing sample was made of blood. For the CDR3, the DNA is TGTGCCAGCATCCGAACAGGGGGCTCTGACGAGCAGTACTTC. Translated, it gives CASIRTGGSDEQYF.